This is a list of T cell receptor beta chains from one sample in a study of OX40 agonist ivuxolimab in advanced cancers. The protocol was immunoSEQ multiplex PCR, while the TCRdb copy is restricted to in-frame clones and leaves out a portion. The table records about 22,000 clones, approximately 91% of them present only once. Source: CD4+ or CD8+ T cells sorted from blood, taken in a trial of the OX40 agonist ivuxolimab. Receptors were obtained from an adult with an advanced solid tumor such as melanoma, head and neck, liver or kidney cancer. Each CDR3 is given with its conserved first and last residue. D genes are given only for firm matches. The size field is filled for only some rows; it gives once, few, many or a size class.

j_gene	d_gene	v_gene	abundance	CDR3aa	CDR3nt
TRBJ2-3	TRBD1	TRBV4-3	once	CASSQATGDRQYF	TGCGCCAGCAGCCAAGCGACAGGGGATAGGCAGTATTTT
TRBJ1-3	-	TRBV10-1	-	CASSVDTSGNTIYF	TGCGCCAGCAGCGTGGACACGTCTGGGAACACCATATATTTT
TRBJ2-5	-	TRBV7-6	-	CASSLALPGLQETQYF	TGTGCCAGCAGCTTAGCTCTCCCGGGATTACAAGAGACCCAGTACTTC
TRBJ2-4	-	TRBV7-9	-	CASSLAWEGLAKNIQYF	TGTGCCAGCAGCTTAGCGTGGGAAGGACTAGCCAAAAACATTCAGTACTTC
TRBJ1-5	TRBD1	TRBV27	-	CASRVGDRSPTGPQHF	TGTGCCAGCAGGGTTGGGGACAGATCCCCTACCGGGCCCCAGCATTTT
TRBJ2-7	-	TRBV11-2	-	CASSVGGTYEQYF	TGTGCCAGCAGCGTTGGTGGTACCTACGAGCAGTACTTC
TRBJ2-2	TRBD2	TRBV10-3	-	CAISVGLAENTGELFF	TGTGCCATCAGTGTCGGGCTAGCGGAGAACACCGGGGAGCTGTTTTTT
TRBJ1-1	-	TRBV27	-	CASSLWGRANTEAFF	TGTGCCAGCAGTTTATGGGGGCGGGCGAACACTGAAGCTTTCTTT
TRBJ2-3	TRBD2	TRBV6-4	-	CASSAGTSGTDTQYF	TGTGCCAGCAGCGCAGGGACTAGCGGCACAGATACGCAGTATTTT
TRBJ2-3	TRBD1	TRBV4-3	-	CASSQGRQGVRNTQYF	TGCGCCAGCAGCCAAGGACGACAGGGGGTGAGAAATACGCAGTATTTT
TRBJ2-7	TRBD1	TRBV4-3	once	CASSQERQGAAYEQYF	TGCGCCAGCAGCCAAGAACGACAGGGGGCGGCCTACGAGCAGTACTTC
TRBJ2-5	-	TRBV28	-	CASTYGDTYEQYF	TGTGCCAGCACCTATGGGGACACCTATGAGCAGTACTTC
TRBJ2-1	-	TRBV7-3	few	CASSLQPNNEQFF	TGTGCCAGCAGCTTACAGCCGAACAATGAGCAGTTCTTC
TRBJ1-1	-	TRBV5-1	-	CASSLAWGSEAFF	TGCGCCAGCAGCTTGGCCTGGGGCTCTGAAGCTTTCTTT
TRBJ2-3	TRBD2	TRBV6-5	-	CASSYWRGDTQYF	TGTGCCAGCAGTTACTGGCGGGGGGATACGCAGTATTTT
TRBJ2-5	-	TRBV7-6	-	CASSFSWGAQETQYF	TGTGCCAGCAGCTTTTCCTGGGGGGCTCAAGAGACCCAGTACTTC
TRBJ2-1	TRBD2	TRBV5-1	-	CASSWGRTSGRALNEQFF	TGCGCCAGCAGCTGGGGTCGGACTAGCGGGAGGGCCTTAAATGAGCAGTTCTTC
TRBJ2-5	-	TRBV6-5	-	CASSYLQGVEETQYF	TGTGCCAGCAGTTACCTACAGGGTGTTGAAGAGACCCAGTACTTC
TRBJ2-2	-	TRBV19	-	CASSMAGAPTGELFF	TGTGCCAGTAGTATGGCAGGGGCGCCCACCGGGGAGCTGTTTTTT
TRBJ2-7	TRBD1	TRBV6-5	-	CASSRGQSSYEQYF	TGTGCCAGCAGTCGGGGACAGAGCTCCTACGAGCAGTACTTC
TRBJ1-3	-	TRBV25-1	-	CASRDPSSGNTIYF	TGTGCCAGCCGGGACCCAAGCTCTGGAAACACCATATATTTT
TRBJ1-1	-	TRBV6-4	-	CASSDSWGTEAFF	TGTGCCAGCAGTGACTCTTGGGGTACTGAAGCTTTCTTT
TRBJ2-1	TRBD2	TRBV6-1	-	CASSPGTTYNEQFF	TGTGCCAGCAGTCCGGGGACTACCTACAATGAGCAGTTCTTC
TRBJ1-4	-	TRBV2	-	CASWGGEKLFF	TGTGCCAGCTGGGGGGGGGAAAAACTGTTTTTT
TRBJ1-2	-	TRBV5-5	-	CASSLGVGYTF	TGTGCCAGCAGCTTGGGGGTTGGCTACACCTTC